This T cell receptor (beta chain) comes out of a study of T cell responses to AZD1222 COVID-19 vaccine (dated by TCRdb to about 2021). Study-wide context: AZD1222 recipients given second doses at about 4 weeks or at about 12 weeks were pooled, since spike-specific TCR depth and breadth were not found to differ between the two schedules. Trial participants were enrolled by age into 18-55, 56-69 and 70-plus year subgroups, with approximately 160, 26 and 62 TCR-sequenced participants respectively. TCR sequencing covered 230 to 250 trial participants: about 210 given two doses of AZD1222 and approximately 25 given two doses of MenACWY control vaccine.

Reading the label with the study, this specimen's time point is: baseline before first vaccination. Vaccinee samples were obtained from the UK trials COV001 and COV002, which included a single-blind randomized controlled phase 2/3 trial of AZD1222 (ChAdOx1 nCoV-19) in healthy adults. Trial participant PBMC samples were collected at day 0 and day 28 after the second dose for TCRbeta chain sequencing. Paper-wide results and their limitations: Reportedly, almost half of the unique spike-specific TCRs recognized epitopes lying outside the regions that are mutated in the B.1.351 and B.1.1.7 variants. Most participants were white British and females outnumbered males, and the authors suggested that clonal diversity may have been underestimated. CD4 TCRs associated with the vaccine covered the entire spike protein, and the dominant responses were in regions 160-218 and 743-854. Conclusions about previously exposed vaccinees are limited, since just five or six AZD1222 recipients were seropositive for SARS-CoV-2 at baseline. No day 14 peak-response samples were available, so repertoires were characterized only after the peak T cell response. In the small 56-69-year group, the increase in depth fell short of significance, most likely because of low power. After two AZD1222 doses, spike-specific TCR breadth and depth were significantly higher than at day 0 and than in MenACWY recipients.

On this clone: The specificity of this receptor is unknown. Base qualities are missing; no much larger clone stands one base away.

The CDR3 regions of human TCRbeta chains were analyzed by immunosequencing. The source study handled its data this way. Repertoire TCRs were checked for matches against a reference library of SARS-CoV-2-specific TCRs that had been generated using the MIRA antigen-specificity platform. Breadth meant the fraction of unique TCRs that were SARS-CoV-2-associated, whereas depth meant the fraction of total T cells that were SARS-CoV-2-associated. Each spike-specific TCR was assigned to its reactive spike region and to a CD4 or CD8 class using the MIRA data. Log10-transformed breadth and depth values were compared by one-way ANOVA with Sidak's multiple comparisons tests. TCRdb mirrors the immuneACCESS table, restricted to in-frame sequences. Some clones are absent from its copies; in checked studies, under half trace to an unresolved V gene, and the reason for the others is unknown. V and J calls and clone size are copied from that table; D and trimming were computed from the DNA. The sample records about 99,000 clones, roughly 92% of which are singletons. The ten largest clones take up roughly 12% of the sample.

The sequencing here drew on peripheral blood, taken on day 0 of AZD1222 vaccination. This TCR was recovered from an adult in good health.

The CDR3 region has the sequence CASSLSGGRATGELFF. The sequence in DNA is TGTGCCAGCAGTTTATCGGGCGGGAGGGCCACCGGGGAGCTGTTTTTT. Recombination joined TRBV27 with TRBJ2-2; 9 central bases correspond to TRBD2. Via the germline V gene (reference sequence), CDR1 is MNHEY and CDR2 SMNVEV. V has 0 bases trimmed and J has 4 bases trimmed; junction bases matching no gene number 3. The CDR3 runs 16 residues from the cysteine to the phenylalanine. Only the CDR3 DNA is retained, 48 bases long and in frame from the first base.